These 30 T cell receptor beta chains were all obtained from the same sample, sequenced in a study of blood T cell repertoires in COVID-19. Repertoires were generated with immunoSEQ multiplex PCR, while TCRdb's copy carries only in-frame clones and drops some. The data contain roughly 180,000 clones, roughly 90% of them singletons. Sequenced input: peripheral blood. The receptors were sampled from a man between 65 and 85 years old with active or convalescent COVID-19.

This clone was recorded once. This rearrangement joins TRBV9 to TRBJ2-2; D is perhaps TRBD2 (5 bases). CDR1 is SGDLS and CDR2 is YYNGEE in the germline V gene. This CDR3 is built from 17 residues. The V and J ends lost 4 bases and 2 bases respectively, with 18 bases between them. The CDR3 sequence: CASSTRLHAKNTGELFF. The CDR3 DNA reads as TGTGCCAGCAGCACGAGACTACACGCGAAAAACACCGGGGAGCTGTTTTTT.

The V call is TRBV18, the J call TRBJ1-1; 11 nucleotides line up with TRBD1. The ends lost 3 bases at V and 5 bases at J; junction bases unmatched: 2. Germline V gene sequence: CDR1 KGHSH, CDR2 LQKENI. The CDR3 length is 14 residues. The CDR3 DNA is TGTGCCAGCTCACCTGGGACAGGGGGAACTGAAGCTTTCTTT. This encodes CASSPGTGGTEAFF.

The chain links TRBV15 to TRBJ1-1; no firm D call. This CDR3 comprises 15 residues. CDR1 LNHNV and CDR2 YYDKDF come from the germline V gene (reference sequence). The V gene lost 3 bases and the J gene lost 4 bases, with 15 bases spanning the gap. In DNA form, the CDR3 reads TGTGCCACCAGCAGTCGAGGGTATTGGGGCACTGAAGCTTTCTTT. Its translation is CATSSRGYWGTEAFF.

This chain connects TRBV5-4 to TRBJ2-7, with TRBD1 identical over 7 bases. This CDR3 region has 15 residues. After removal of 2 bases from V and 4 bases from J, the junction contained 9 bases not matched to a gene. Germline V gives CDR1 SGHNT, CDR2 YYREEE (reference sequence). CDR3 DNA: TGTGCCAGCAGCTTTGGGGGACAGTTAATTTACGAGCAGTACTTC. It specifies CASSFGGQLIYEQYF.

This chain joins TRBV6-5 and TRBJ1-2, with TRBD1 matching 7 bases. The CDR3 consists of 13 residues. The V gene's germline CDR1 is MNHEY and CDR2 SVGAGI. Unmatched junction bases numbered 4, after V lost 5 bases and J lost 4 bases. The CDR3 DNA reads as TGTGCCAGCAGTCCGACAGGGTCCTATGGCTACACCTTC. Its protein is CASSPTGSYGYTF.

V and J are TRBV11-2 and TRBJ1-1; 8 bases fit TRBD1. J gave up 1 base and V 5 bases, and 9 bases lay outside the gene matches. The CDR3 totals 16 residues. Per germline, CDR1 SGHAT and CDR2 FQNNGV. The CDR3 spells CASSPGQGIGNTEAFF. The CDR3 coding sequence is TGTGCCAGCAGCCCTGGACAGGGTATCGGGAACACTGAAGCTTTCTTT. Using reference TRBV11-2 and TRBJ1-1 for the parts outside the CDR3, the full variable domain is EAGVAQSPRYKIIEKRQSVAFWCNPISGHATLYWYQQILGQGPKLLIQFQNNGVVDDSQLPKDRFSAERLKGVDSTLKIQPAKLEDSAVYLCASSPGQGIGNTEAFFGQGTRLTVV.

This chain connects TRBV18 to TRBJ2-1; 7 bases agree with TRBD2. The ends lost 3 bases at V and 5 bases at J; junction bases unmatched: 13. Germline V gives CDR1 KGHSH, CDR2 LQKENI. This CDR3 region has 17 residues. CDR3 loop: CASSPQGLAARNNEQFF. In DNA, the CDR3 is TGTGCCAGCTCACCCCAAGGTCTAGCGGCAAGGAACAATGAGCAGTTCTTC.

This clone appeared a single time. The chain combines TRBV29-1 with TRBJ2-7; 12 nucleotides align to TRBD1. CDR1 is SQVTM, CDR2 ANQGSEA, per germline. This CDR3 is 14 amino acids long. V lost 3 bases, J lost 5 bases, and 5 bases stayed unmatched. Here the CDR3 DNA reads TGCAGCGTTGAGGGACAGGGGGCGATGAACGAGCAGTACTTC. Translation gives CSVEGQGAMNEQYF.

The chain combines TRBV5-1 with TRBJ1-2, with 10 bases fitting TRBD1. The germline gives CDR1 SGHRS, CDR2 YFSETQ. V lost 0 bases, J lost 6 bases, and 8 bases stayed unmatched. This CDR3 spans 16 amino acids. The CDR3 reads CASSLAPGQGFHGYTF. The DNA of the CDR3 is TGCGCCAGCAGCTTGGCCCCGGGACAGGGGTTCCATGGCTACACCTTC.

CDR3 amino acids: CASRGGGTASEKLFF. DNA of the CDR3: TGCGCCAGCAGGGGTGGCGGGACGGCCTCTGAAAAACTGTTTTTT. The genes are TRBV5-1 and TRBJ1-4, with D maybe TRBD1 (5 bases). CDR1 and CDR2 from the germline V gene are SGHRS and YFSETQ. This CDR3 region has 15 residues. Trimming cost V 5 bases and J 7 bases, with 18 bases left between them.

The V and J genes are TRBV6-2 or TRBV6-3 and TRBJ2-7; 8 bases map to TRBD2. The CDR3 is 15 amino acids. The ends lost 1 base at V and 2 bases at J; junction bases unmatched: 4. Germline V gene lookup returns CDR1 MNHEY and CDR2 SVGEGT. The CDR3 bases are TGTGCCAGCAGTTACTTCACTAGCGGCCCCTACGAGCAGTACTTC. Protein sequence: CASSYFTSGPYEQYF.

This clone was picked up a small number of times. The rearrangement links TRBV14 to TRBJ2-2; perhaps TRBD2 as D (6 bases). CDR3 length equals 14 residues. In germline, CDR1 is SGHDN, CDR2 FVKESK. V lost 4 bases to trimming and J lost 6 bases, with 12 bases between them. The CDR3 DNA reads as TGTGCCAGCAGCCCTCAACTAGCTGCCGGGGAGCTGTTTTTT. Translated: CASSPQLAAGELFF.

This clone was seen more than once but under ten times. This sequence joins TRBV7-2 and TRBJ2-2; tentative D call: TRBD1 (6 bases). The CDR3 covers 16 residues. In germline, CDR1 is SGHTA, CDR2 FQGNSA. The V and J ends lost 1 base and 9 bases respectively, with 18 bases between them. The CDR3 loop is CASSLDSQGRGRELFF. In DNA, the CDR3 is TGTGCCAGCAGCTTAGATAGCCAGGGAAGGGGGAGGGAGCTGTTTTTT.

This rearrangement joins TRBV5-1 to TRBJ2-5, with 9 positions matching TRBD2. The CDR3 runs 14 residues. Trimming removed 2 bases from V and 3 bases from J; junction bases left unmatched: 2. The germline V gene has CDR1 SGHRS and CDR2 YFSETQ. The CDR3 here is CASSFRLAEETQYF. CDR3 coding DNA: TGCGCCAGCAGCTTCCGACTAGCGGAAGAGACCCAGTACTTC.

CDR3 amino acids: CASSPQGAGSNQPQHF. CDR3 DNA sequence: TGTGCCAGCTCACCACAGGGGGCGGGTAGCAATCAGCCCCAGCATTTT. The chain is built from TRBV18 and TRBJ1-5, with 7 bases fitting TRBD1. The length of the CDR3 is 16 residues. Germline CDR1 and CDR2: KGHSH and LQKENI. With 1 base clipped from V and 0 bases from J, the junction kept 3 bases outside the gene matches.

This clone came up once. CDR3: CASRGTSGANEQFF. The CDR3 DNA is TGCGCCAGCAGGGGGACTAGCGGAGCGAATGAGCAGTTCTTC. V gene TRBV5-1 combines with J gene TRBJ2-1; TRBD2 matches 11 bases. Germline CDR1 reads SGHRS; CDR2 reads YFSETQ. The J segment lost 7 bases and the V segment lost 5 bases, leaving 5 bases of the junction unmatched. This CDR3 is 14 amino acids long.

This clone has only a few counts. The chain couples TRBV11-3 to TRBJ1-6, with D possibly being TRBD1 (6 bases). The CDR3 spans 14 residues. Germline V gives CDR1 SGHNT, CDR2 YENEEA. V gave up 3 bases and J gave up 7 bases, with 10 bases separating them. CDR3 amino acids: CASSFRGSNSPLHF. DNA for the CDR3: TGTGCCAGCAGCTTCAGGGGCTCGAATTCACCCCTCCACTTT.

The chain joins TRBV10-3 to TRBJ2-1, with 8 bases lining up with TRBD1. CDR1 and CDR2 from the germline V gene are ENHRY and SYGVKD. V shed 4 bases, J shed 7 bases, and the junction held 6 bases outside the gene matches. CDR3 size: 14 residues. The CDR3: CAISGRQGANEQFF. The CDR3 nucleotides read TGTGCCATCAGTGGGAGGCAGGGGGCGAATGAGCAGTTCTTC.

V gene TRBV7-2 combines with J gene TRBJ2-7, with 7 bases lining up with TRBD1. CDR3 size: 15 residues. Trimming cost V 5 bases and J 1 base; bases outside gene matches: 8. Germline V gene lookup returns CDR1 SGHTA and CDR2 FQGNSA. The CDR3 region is CASSPRRTGSYEQYF. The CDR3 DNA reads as TGTGCCAGCAGCCCCCGACGGACAGGTTCCTACGAGCAGTACTTC.

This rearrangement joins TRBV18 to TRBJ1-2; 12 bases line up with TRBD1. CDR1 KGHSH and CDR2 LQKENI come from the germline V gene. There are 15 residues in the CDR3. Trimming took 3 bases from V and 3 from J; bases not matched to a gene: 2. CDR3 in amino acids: CASSPGTGGDYGYTF. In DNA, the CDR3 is TGTGCCAGCTCACCCGGGACAGGGGGCGACTATGGCTACACCTTC.

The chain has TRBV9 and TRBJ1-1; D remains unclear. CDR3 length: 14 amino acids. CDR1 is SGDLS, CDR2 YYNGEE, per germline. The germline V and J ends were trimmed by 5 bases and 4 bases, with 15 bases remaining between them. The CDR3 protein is CASRSLEGSTEAFF. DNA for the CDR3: TGTGCCAGCAGGTCGCTAGAGGGTAGCACTGAAGCTTTCTTT.

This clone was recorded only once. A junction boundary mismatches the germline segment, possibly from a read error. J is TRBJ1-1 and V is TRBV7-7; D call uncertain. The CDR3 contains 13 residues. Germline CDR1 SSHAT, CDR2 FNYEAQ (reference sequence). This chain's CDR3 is CASSLGQNTEAFF. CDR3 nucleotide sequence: TGTGCTAGCAGCTTAGGGCAGAACACTGAAGCTTTCTTT.

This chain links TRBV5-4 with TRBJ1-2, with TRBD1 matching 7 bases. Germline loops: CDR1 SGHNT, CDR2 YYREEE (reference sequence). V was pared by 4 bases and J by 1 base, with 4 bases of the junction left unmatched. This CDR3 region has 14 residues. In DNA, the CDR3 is TGTGCCAGCAGCCGCGGACAGGATAACTATGGCTACACCTTC. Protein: CASSRGQDNYGYTF.

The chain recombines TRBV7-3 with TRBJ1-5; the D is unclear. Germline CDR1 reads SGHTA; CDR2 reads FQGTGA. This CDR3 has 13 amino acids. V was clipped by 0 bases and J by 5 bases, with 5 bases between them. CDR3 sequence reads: CASSLTPDQPQHF. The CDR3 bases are TGTGCCAGCAGCTTAACCCCCGATCAGCCCCAGCATTTT.

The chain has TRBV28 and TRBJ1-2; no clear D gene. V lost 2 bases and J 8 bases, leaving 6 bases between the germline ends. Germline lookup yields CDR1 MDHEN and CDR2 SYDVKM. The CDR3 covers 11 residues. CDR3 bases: TGTGCCAGCAGTTTAGGGAGCGGCTACACCTTC. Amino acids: CASSLGSGYTF.

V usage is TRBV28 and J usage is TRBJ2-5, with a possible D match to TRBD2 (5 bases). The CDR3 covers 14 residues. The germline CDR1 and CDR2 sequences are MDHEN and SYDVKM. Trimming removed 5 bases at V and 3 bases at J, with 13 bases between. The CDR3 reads CASSPRGQEETQYF. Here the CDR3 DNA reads TGTGCCAGCAGTCCACGCGGGCAGGAAGAGACCCAGTACTTC.

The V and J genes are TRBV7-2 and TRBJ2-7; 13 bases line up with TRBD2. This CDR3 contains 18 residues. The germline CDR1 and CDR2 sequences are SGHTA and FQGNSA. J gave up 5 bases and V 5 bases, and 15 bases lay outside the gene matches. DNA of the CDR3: TGTGCCAGCAGCCATCTCTGGACTAGCGGGGGCCTGGGGAACGAGCAGTACTTC. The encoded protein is CASSHLWTSGGLGNEQYF.

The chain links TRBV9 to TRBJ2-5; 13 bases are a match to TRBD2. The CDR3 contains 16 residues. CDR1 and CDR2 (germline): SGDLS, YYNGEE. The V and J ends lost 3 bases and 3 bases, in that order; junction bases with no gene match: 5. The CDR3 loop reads CASSAPGLAGEETQYF. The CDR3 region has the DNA TGTGCCAGCAGCGCCCCAGGACTAGCGGGGGAAGAGACCCAGTACTTC.

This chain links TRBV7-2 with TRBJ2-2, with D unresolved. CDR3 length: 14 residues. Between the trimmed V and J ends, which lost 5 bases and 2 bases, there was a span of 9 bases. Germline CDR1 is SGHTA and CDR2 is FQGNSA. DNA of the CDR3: TGTGCCAGCAGCCCCGACTTAAACACCGGGGAGCTGTTTTTT. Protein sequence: CASSPDLNTGELFF. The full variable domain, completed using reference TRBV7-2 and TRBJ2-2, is GAGVSQSPSNKVTEKGKDVELRCDPISGHTALYWYRQSLGQGLEFLIYFQGNSAPDKSGLPSDRFSAERTGGSVSTLTIQRTQQEDSAVYLCASSPDLNTGELFFGEGSRLTVL.

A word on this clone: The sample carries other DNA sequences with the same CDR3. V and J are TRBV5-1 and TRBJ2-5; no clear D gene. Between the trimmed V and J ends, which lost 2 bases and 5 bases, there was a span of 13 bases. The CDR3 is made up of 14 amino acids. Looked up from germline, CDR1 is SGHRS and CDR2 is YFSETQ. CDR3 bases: TGCGCCAGCAGCTTAGGAACCCCCGGGGAGACCCAGTACTTC. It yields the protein CASSLGTPGETQYF. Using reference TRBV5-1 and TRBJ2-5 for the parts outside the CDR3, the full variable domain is KAGVTQTPRYLIKTRGQQVTLSCSPISGHRSVSWYQQTPGQGLQFLFEYFSETQRNKGNFPGRFSGRQFSNSRSEMNVSTLELGDSALYLCASSLGTPGETQYFGPGTRLLVL.